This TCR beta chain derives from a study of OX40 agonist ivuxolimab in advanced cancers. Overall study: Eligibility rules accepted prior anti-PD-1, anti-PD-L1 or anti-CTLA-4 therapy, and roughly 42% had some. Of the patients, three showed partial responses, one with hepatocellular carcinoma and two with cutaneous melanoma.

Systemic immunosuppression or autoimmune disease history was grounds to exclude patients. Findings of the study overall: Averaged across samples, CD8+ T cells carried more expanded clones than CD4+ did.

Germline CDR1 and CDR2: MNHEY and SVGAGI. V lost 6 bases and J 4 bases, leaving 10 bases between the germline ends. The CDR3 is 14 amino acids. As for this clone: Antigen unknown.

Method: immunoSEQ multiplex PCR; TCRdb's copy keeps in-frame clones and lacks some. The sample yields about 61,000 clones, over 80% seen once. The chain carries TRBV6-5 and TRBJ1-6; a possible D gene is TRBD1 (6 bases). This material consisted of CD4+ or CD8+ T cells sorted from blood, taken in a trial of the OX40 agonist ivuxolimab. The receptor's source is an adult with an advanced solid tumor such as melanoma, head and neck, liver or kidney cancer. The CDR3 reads CASSRTEYNSPLHF. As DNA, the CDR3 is TGTGCCAGCAGCCGGACAGAATATAATTCACCCCTCCACTTT.